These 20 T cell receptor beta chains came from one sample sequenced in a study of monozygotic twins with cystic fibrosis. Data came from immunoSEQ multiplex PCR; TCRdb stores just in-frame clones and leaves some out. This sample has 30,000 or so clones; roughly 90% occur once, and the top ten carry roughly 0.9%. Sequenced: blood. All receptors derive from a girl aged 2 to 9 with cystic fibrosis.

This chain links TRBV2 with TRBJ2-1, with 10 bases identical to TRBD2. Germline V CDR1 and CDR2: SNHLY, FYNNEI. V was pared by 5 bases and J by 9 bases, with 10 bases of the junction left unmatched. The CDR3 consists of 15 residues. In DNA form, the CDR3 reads TGTGCCAGCAGTTACTCTCTAGCGGGAGAGGGTGAGCAGTTCTTC. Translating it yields CASSYSLAGEGEQFF.

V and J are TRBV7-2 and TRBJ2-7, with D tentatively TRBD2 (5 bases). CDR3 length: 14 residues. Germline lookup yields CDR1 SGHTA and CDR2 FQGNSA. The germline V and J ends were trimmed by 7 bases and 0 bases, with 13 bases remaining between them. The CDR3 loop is CASTMGRGSYEQYF. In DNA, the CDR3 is TGTGCCAGCACCATGGGCCGGGGCTCCTACGAGCAGTACTTC.

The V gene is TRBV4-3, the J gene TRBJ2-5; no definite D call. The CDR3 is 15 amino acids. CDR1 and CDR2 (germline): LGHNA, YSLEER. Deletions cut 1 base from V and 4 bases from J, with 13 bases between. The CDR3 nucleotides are TGCGCCAGCAGCCAAGGCCGCCGAGTGGGAGAGACCCAGTACTTC. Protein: CASSQGRRVGETQYF.

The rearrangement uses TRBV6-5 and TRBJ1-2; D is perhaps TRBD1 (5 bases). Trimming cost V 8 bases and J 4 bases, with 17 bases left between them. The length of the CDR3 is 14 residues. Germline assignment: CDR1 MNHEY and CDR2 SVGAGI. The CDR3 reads CASVALGRSYGYTF. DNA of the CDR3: TGTGCCAGCGTAGCGTTGGGGCGCTCCTATGGCTACACCTTC.

The CDR3 protein is CASSISGQGFQPQHF. The CDR3 bases are TGTGCCAGTAGTATCTCGGGACAGGGGTTTCAGCCCCAGCATTTT. The chain combines TRBV19 with TRBJ1-5; TRBD1 matches 10 bases. The CDR3 extends over 15 amino acids. Trimming cost V 3 bases and J 6 bases; bases outside gene matches: 5. In germline, CDR1 is LNHDA, CDR2 SQIVND (reference sequence).

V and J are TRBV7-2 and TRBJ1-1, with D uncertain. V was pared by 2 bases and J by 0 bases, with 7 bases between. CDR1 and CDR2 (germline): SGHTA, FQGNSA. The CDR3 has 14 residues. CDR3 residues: CASSLSVMNTEAFF. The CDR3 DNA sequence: TGTGCCAGCAGCTTATCGGTCATGAACACTGAAGCTTTCTTT.

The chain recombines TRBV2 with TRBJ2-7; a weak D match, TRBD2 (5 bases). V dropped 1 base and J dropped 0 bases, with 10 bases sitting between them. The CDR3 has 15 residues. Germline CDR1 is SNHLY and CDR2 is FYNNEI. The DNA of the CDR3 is TGTGCCAGCAGTGAAGAACTAGTCCTCTCCTACGAGCAGTACTTC. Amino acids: CASSEELVLSYEQYF.

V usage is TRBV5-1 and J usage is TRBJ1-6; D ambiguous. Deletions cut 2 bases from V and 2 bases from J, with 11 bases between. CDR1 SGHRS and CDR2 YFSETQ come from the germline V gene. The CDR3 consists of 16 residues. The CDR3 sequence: CASSFVAATYNSPLHF. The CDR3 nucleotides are TGCGCCAGCAGCTTTGTCGCGGCAACCTATAATTCACCCCTCCACTTT.

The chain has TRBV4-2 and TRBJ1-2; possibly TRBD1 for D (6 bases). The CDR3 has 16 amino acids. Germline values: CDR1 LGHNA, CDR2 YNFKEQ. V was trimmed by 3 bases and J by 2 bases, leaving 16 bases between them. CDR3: CASSHYISDRNYGYTF. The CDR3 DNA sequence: TGTGCCAGCAGCCACTATATCTCGGACAGAAACTATGGCTACACCTTC.

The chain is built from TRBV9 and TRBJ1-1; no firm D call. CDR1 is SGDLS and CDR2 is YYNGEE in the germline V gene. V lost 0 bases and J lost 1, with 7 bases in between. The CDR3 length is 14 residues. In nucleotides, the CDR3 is TGTGCCAGCAGCGTAGTTAGTCAGAACACTGAAGCTTTCTTT. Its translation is CASSVVSQNTEAFF.

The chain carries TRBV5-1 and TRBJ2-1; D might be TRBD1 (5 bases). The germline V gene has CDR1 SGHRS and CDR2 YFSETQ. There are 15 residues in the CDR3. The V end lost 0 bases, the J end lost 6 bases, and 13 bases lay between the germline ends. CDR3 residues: CASSLVDIGLNEQFF. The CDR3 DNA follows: TGCGCCAGCAGCTTGGTGGACATAGGCCTCAATGAGCAGTTCTTC.

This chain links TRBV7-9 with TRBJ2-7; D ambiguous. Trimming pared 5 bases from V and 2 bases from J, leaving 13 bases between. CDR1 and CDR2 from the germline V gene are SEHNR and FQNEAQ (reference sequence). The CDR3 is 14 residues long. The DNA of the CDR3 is TGTGCCAGCAGCGAATCGCTGACCGCCTACGAGCAGTACTTC. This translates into CASSESLTAYEQYF.

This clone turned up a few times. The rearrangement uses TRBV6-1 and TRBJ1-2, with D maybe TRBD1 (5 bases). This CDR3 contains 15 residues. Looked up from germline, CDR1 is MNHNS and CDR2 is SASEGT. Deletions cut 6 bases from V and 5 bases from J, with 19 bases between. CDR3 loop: CASRAQGTAPYGYTF. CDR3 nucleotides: TGTGCCAGCAGGGCTCAGGGTACGGCACCTTATGGCTACACCTTC.

This CDR3 reads CASSPASGARSTGELFF. In DNA form, the CDR3 reads TGTGCCAGCTCACCAGCTAGCGGGGCCCGGAGCACCGGGGAGCTGTTTTTT. The rearrangement joins TRBV18 to TRBJ2-2; 9 bases are shared with TRBD2. Germline V lookup: CDR1 KGHSH, CDR2 LQKENI. V shed 2 bases and J 4 bases; nucleotides not matched to a gene: 8. The CDR3 is 17 residues long.

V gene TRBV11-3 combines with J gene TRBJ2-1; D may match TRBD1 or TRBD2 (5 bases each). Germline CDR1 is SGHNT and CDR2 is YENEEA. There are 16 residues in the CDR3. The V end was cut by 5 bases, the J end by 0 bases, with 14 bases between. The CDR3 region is CASSGRGAVSYNEQFF. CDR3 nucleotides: TGTGCCAGCAGCGGGCGAGGGGCCGTCTCCTACAATGAGCAGTTCTTC.

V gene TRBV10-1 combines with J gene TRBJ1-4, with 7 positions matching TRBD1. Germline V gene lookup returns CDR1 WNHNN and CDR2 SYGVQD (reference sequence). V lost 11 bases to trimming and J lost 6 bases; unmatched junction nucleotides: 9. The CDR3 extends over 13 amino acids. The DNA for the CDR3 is TGCGCCGCACTCCGGGACAGCGATGAAAAACTGTTTTTT. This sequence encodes CAALRDSDEKLFF.

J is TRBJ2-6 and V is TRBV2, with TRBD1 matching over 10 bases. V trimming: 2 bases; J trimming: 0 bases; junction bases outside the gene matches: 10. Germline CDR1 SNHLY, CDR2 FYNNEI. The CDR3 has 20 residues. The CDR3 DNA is TGTGCCAGCAGTGAACCCGGGACAGGGGCCAGGACCTCTGGGGCCAACGTCCTGACTTTC. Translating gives CASSEPGTGARTSGANVLTF.

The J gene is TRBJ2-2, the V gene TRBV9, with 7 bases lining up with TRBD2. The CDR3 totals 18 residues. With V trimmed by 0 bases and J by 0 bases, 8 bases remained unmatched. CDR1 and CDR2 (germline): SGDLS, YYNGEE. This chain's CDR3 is CASSVAVGGLPNTGELFF. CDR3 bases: TGTGCCAGCAGCGTAGCGGTGGGGGGACTACCGAACACCGGGGAGCTGTTTTTT.

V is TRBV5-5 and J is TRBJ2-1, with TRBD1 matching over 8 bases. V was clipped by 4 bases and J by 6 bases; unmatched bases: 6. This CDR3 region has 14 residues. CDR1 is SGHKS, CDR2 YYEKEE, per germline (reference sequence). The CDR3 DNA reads TGTGCCAGCAGCCCCGACGGGACAGGCAATGAGCAGTTCTTC. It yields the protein CASSPDGTGNEQFF. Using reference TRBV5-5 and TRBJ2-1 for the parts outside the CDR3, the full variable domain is DAGVTQSPTHLIKTRGQQVTLRCSPISGHKSVSWYQQVLGQGPQFIFQYYEKEERGRGNFPDRFSARQFPNYSSELNVNALLLGDSALYLCASSPDGTGNEQFFGPGTRLTVL.

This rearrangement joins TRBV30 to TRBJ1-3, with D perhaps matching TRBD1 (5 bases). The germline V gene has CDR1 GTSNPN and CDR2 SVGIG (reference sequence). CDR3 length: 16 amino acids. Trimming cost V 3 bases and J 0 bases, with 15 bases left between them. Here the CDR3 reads CAWRGVVGLSGNTIYF. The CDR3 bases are TGTGCCTGGAGGGGGGTGGTAGGACTCTCTGGAAACACCATATATTTT.